This TCR beta chain was retrieved from a study of cytomegalovirus exposure and HLA in healthy donors. Findings and limits, study-wide: High specificity and sensitivity for cytomegalovirus status were reported for the classifier. In vitro confirmation showed three CMV-associated chains to be CMV antigen specific. Donors were assumed by presence/absence analyses to have roughly uniform sequencing depth.

Each of the donors was a healthy bone marrow donor. The PCR was carried out with 60 Vbeta primers and 13 Jbeta primers. Method: immunoSEQ multiplex PCR; TCRdb's copy keeps in-frame clones and lacks some. The sample consists of about 73,000 clones, roughly 70% of them appearing once. As concerns this clone: Its antigen is unidentified.

Germline values: CDR1 SGDLS, CDR2 YYNGEE. The CDR3 runs 16 residues. V was pared by 0 bases and J by 3 bases, with 4 bases of the junction left unmatched. This receptor was obtained from a man between 65 and 85 years old in good health and CMV-seronegative. The chain uses TRBV9 and TRBJ2-1; 9 positions agree with TRBD2. The sequenced sample was PBMCs. CDR3 amino acids: CASSVGLAGVYNEQFF. The DNA of the CDR3 is TGTGCCAGCAGCGTAGGATTAGCGGGGGTCTACAATGAGCAGTTCTTC.